This TCR beta chain was captured in a study of blood T cell repertoires in COVID-19. Study in general: The United States, Italy and Spain supplied acute and convalescent COVID-19 samples. PBMCs, B-cell-depleted T cells, or T cells provided the cDNA or gDNA that made up the material.

In the authors' workflow: The authors estimated nucleated cell counts from reference gene primer amplification. Assay: immunoSEQ multiplex PCR; the TCRdb copy retains only in-frame clones and omits some. That table is the source of V, J and clone size, and D and trimming were worked out from the DNA. The top ten hold 15% to 20% of the sample, which has 19,000 or so clones, 75% to 90% seen once. This CDR3 is 13 amino acids long. Germline CDR1 reads SNHLY; CDR2 reads FYNNEI. V shed 2 bases and J shed 5 bases, with 6 bases lying between them. The chain has TRBV2 and TRBJ1-4; D is unclear. This receptor was obtained from a man between 65 and 85 years old with active COVID-19. The source material was peripheral blood. The CDR3 DNA sequence: TGTGCCAGCAGTGAACAGATAAATGAAAAACTGTTTTTT. It codes for CASSEQINEKLFF.